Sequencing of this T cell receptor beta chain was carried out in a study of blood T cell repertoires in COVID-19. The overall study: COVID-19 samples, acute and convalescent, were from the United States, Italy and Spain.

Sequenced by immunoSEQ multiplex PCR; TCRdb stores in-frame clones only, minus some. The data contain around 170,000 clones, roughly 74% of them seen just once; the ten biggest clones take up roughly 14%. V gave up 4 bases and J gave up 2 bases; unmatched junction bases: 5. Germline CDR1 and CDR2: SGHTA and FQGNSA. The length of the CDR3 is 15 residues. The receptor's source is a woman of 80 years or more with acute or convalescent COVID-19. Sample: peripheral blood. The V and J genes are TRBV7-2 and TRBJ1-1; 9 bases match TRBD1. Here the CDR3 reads CASSWTGVRNTEAFF. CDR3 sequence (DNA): TGTGCCAGCAGCTGGACAGGGGTCCGTAACACTGAAGCTTTCTTT.